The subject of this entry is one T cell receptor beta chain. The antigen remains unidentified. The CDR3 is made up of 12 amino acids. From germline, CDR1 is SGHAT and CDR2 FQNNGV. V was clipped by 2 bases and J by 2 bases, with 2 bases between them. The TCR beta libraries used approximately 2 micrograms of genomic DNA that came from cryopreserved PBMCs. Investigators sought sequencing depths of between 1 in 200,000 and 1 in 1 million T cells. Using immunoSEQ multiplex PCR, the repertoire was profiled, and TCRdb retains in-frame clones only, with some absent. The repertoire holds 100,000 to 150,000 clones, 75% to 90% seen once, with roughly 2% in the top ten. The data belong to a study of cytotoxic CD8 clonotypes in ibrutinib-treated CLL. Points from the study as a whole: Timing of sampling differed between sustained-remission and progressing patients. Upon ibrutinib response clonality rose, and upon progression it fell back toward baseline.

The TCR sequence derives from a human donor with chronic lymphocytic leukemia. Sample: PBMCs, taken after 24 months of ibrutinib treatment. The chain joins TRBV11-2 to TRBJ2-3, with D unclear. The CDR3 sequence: CASSLYTDTQYF. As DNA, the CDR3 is TGTGCCAGCAGCTTATACACAGATACGCAGTATTTT.